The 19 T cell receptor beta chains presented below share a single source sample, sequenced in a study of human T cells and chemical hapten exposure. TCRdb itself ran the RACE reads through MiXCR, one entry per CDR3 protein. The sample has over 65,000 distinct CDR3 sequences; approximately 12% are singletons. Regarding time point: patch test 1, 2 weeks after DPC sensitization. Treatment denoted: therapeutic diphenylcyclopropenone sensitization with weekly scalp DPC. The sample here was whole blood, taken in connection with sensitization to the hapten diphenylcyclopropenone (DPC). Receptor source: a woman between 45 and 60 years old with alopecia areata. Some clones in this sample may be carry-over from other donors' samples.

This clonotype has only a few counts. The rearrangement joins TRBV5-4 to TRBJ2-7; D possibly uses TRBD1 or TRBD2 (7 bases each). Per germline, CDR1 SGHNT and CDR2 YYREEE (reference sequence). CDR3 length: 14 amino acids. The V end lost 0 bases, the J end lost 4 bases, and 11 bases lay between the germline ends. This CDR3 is CASSLGRGGYEQYF. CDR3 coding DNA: TGTGCCAGCAGCTTGGGCAGGGGGGGGTACGAGCAGTACTTC.

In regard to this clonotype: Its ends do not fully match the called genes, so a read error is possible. The chain's CDR3 is CSASPSTYELYF. The CDR3 bases are TGCAGTGCTAGTCCGTCTACCTACGAGCTGTACTTC. V gene TRBV20-1 combines with J gene TRBJ2-7; D is ambiguous. The CDR3 is 12 amino acids. Per the germline V gene, CDR1 is DFQATT and CDR2 is SNEGSKA (reference sequence).

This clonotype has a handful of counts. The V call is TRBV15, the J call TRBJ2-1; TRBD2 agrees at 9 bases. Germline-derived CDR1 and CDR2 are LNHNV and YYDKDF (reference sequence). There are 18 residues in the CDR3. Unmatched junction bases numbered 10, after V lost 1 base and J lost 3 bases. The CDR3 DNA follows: TGTGCCACCAGCAGAGTTGGGAGCGGGAGGTCCTTCTACAATGAGCAGTTCTTC. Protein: CATSRVGSGRSFYNEQFF.

Written as DNA, the CDR3 is TGTGCCAGCAGGCGACAGGGGCGGGACACCGGGGAGCTGTTTTTT. This encodes CASRRQGRDTGELFF. The genes are TRBV12-3 or TRBV12-4 and TRBJ2-2, with 8 nucleotides matching TRBD1. This CDR3 has 15 residues. V lost 6 bases and J lost 3; bases outside the gene matches: 6.

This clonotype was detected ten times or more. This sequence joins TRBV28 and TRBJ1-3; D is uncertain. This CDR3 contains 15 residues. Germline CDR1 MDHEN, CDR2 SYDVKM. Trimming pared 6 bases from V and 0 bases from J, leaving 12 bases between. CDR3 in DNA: TGTGCCAGCAGCCTGGTCCCCACCTCTGGAAACACCATATATTTT. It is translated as CASSLVPTSGNTIYF.

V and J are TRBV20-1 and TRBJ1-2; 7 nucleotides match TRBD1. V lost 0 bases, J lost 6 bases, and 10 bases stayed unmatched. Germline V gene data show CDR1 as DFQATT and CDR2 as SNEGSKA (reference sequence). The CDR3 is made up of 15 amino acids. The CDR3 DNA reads TGCAGTGCTAGAGATCAGAGGGGGCAGGGCAATGGCTACACCTTC. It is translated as CSARDQRGQGNGYTF.

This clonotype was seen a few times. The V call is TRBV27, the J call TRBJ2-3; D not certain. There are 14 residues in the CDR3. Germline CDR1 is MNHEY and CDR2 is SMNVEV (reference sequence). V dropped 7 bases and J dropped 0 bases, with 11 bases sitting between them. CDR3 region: CASTKGRSTDTQYF. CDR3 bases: TGTGCCAGCACTAAGGGAAGAAGCACAGATACGCAGTATTTT.

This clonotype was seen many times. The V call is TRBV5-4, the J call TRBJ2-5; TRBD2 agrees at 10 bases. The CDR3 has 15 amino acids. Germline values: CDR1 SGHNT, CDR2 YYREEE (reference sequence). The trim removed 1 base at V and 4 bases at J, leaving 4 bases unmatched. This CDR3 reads CASSLLAGVSETQYF. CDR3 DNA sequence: TGTGCCAGCAGCTTGCTAGCGGGAGTATCAGAGACCCAGTACTTC.

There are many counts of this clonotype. The CDR3 nucleotides read TGTGCCATCAGTGGAACAGGGAGAACTGAAGCTTTCTTT. Its protein product is CAISGTGRTEAFF. The rearrangement joins TRBV10-3 to TRBJ1-1, with a tentative D call TRBD1 (6 bases). CDR3 size: 13 residues. Per germline, CDR1 ENHRY and CDR2 SYGVKD. V was pared by 4 bases and J by 5 bases, with 11 bases between.

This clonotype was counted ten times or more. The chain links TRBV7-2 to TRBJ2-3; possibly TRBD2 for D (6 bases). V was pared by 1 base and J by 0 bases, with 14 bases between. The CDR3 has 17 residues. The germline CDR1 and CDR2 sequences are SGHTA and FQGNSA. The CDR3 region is CASSLGPAGLSTDTQYF. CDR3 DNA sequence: TGTGCCAGCAGCTTAGGCCCAGCGGGTCTAAGCACAGATACGCAGTATTTT. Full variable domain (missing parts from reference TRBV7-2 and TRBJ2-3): GAGVSQSPSNKVTEKGKDVELRCDPISGHTALYWYRQSLGQGLEFLIYFQGNSAPDKSGLPSDRFSAERTGGSVSTLTIQRTQQEDSAVYLCASSLGPAGLSTDTQYFGPGTRLTVL.

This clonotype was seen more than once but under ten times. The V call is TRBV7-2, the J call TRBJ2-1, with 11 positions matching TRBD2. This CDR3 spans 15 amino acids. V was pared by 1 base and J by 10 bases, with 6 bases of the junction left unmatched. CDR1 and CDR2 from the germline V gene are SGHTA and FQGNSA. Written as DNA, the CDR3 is TGTGCCAGCAGCTTAGAGCCGCTAGCGGGGGGCGAGCAGTTCTTC. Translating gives CASSLEPLAGGEQFF. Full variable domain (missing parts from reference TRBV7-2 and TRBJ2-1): GAGVSQSPSNKVTEKGKDVELRCDPISGHTALYWYRQSLGQGLEFLIYFQGNSAPDKSGLPSDRFSAERTGGSVSTLTIQRTQQEDSAVYLCASSLEPLAGGEQFFGPGTRLTVL.

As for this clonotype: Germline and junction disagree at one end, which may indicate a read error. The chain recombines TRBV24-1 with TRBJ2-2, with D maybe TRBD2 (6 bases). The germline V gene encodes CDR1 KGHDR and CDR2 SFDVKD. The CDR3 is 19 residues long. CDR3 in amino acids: CATSDLRPGEQVDTGELYF. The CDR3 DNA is TGTGCCACCAGTGATCTCAGACCGGGAGAGCAGGTGGACACCGGGGAGCTGTATTTT.

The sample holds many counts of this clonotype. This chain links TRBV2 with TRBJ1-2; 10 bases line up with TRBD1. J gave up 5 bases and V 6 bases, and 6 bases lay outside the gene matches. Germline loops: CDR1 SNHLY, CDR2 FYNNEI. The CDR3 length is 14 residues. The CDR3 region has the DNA TGTGCCAGCAGGACAGGGGGCAAAGGGTATGGCTACACCTTC. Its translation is CASRTGGKGYGYTF.

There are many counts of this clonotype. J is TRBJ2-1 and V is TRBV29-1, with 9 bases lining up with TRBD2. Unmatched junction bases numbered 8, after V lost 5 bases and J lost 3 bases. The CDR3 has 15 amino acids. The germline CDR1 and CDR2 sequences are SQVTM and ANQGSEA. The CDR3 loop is CSVKEAGGFYNEQFF. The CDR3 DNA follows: TGCAGCGTTAAGGAAGCGGGGGGCTTCTACAATGAGCAGTTCTTC.

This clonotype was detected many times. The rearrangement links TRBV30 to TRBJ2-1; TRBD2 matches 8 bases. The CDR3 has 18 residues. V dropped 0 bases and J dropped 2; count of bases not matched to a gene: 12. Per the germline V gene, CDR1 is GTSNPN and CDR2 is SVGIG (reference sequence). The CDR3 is CAWSVRPGGGRTYNEQFF. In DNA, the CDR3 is TGTGCCTGGAGTGTACGACCGGGTGGCGGGAGGACCTACAATGAGCAGTTCTTC.

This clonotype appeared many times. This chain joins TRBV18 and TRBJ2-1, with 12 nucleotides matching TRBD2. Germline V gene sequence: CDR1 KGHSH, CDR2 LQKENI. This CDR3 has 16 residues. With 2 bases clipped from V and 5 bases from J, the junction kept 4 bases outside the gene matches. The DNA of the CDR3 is TGTGCCAGCTCACCATCCCGACTAGCGGGAGACAATGAGCAGTTCTTC. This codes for CASSPSRLAGDNEQFF.

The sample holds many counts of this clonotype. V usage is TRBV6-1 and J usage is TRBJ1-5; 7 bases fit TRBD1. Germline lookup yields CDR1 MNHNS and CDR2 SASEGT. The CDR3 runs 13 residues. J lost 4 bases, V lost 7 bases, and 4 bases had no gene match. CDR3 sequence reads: CASTETGNQPQHF. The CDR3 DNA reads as TGTGCCAGCACCGAGACAGGGAATCAGCCCCAGCATTTT.

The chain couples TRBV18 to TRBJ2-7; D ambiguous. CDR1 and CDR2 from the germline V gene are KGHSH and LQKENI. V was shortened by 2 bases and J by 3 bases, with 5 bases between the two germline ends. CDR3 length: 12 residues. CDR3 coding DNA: TGTGCCAGCTCACCAGGATTCTACGAGCAGTACTTC. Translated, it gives CASSPGFYEQYF.

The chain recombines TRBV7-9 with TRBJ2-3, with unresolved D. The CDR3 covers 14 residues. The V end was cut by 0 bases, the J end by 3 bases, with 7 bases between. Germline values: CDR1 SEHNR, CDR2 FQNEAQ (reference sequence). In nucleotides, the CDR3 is TGTGCCAGCAGCTTAGCCCAGAGTACAGATACGCAGTATTTT. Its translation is CASSLAQSTDTQYF. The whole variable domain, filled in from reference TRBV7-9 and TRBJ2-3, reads DTGVSQNPRHKITKRGQNVTFRCDPISEHNRLYWYRQTLGQGPEFLTYFQNEAQLEKSRLLSDRFSAERPKGSFSTLEIQRTEQGDSAMYLCASSLAQSTDTQYFGPGTRLTVL.